This T cell receptor (beta chain) was observed in a study of blood T cell repertoires in COVID-19. The wider study: COVID-19 samples from acute and convalescent phases originated in the United States, Italy and Spain.

This table comes from immunoSEQ multiplex PCR, and its TCRdb copy is limited to in-frame clones, with some not included. Of 270,000 or so clones in the sample, 83% were seen once. Sequences were obtained from peripheral blood. This clonotype was obtained from a woman between 50 and 59 years old who had recovered from COVID-19.

The DNA for the CDR3 is TGTGCCAGCAGTGAAGCGCGGCAGGGGGTCGGCTCTGGGGCCAACGTCCTGACTTTC. This gives the protein CASSEARQGVGSGANVLTF. J is TRBJ2-6 and V is TRBV6-1, with 7 bases identical to TRBD1. Per germline, CDR1 MNHNS and CDR2 SASEGT. V lost 0 bases to trimming and J lost 0 bases; unmatched junction nucleotides: 8. The CDR3 has 19 amino acids.